The 13 T cell receptor beta chains given below trace back to one sample, sequenced in a study of shared clonotypes between healthy human individuals. Generated by immunoSEQ multiplex PCR, the TCRdb table keeps only in-frame clones and is missing some. The table includes some 800,000 clones, almost 95% detected once. In the naive CD8 group, cells lacked CD45RO and were positively selected for CCR7, so terminally differentiated effector memory CD45RA+ cells were left out. Source material: naive CD8+ T cells sorted from blood. The receptors were gathered from a man aged 25 to 45 in good health.

The rearrangement uses TRBV6-6 and TRBJ2-7; the D gene is possibly TRBD2 (5 bases). The CDR3 contains 13 residues. V was cut by 7 bases and J by 1 base, with 11 bases left in between. CDR1 MNHNY and CDR2 SVGAGI come from the germline V gene (reference sequence). The DNA for the CDR3 is TGTGCCAGCATCGACGGGATTTCCTACGAGCAGTACTTC. It is translated as CASIDGISYEQYF.

This chain connects TRBV18 to TRBJ2-2; TRBD2 might be the D (6 bases). Trimming took 2 bases from V and 2 from J, leaving 15 bases between them. Germline CDR1 reads KGHSH; CDR2 reads LQKENI. The CDR3 spans 17 residues. The CDR3 sequence: CASSPEEGSINTGELFF. CDR3 bases: TGTGCCAGCTCACCAGAGGAGGGTTCCATAAACACCGGGGAGCTGTTTTTT.

In DNA form, the CDR3 reads TGTGCCAGCAGCCAAGATCTAAGTACAGCTAACTATGGCTACACCTTC. Translated: CASSQDLSTANYGYTF. The chain recombines TRBV4-2 with TRBJ1-2; the D is unclear. V lost 0 bases to trimming and J lost 0 bases, with 11 bases between them. The CDR3 contains 16 residues. The V gene's germline CDR1 is LGHNA and CDR2 YNFKEQ.

With respect to this clone: The same CDR3 also results from other DNA sequences found in this sample. The V and J genes are TRBV5-8 and TRBJ2-3; 14 nucleotides line up with TRBD2. Germline V lookup: CDR1 SGHTS, CDR2 YDEGEE. The CDR3 contains 15 residues. V lost 4 bases, J lost 5 bases, and 3 bases stayed unmatched. Written as DNA, the CDR3 is TGTGCCAGCAGCCTCGGACTAGCGGGAGGAGATACGCAGTATTTT. It encodes CASSLGLAGGDTQYF.

The rearrangement joins TRBV9 to TRBJ2-7, with TRBD2 matching 8 bases. With 3 bases clipped from V and 3 bases from J, the junction kept 11 bases outside the gene matches. The CDR3 contains 16 residues. Germline V CDR1 and CDR2: SGDLS, YYNGEE. CDR3 in DNA: TGTGCCAGCAGCGAGGGCCCCGGACTAGCTGGCTACGAGCAGTACTTC. It is translated as CASSEGPGLAGYEQYF.

This chain connects TRBV29-1 to TRBJ2-5, with 9 nucleotides matching TRBD2. Germline loops: CDR1 SQVTM, CDR2 ANQGSEA. The CDR3 consists of 14 residues. Trimming cost V 2 bases and J 5 bases; bases outside gene matches: 6. The CDR3 spells CSVELAGDGETQYF. For the CDR3, the DNA is TGCAGCGTTGAATTAGCGGGAGATGGTGAGACCCAGTACTTC.

The chain recombines TRBV6-5 with TRBJ2-2; a weak D match, TRBD2 (5 bases). Trimming stripped 7 bases from V and 7 bases from J, with 7 bases between. The CDR3 covers 11 residues. The germline V gene has CDR1 MNHEY and CDR2 SVGAGI. DNA for the CDR3: TGTGCCAGCACGGCGGGCGGGGAGCTGTTTTTT. Its translation: CASTAGGELFF.

The rearrangement joins TRBV15 to TRBJ1-5; tentatively, D is TRBD1 (6 bases). Trimming removed 2 bases at V and 2 bases at J, with 13 bases between. From germline, CDR1 is LNHNV and CDR2 YYDKDF (reference sequence). The CDR3 consists of 16 residues. This CDR3 is CATSRSYREGNQPQHF. The CDR3 nucleotides read TGTGCCACCAGCAGAAGCTACAGGGAAGGCAATCAGCCCCAGCATTTT.

This chain connects TRBV21-1 to TRBJ2-5; the table gives TRBD1 as D, unverified against the DNA. TRBV21-1 counts as a pseudogene. The CDR3 has 16 amino acids. CDR3 residues: CASSKGTGGPEETQYF. The CDR3 DNA follows: TGTGCCAGCAGCAAAGGGACAGGAGGCCCTGAAGAGACCCAGTACTTC.

This clone appeared once. The genes are TRBV4-1 and TRBJ2-1; 8 bases line up with TRBD2. Per germline, CDR1 MGHRA and CDR2 YSYEKL. The CDR3 totals 22 residues. J gave up 6 bases and V 0 bases, and 25 bases lay outside the gene matches. The CDR3: CASSQDPPTSAGDYMGANEQFF. DNA for the CDR3: TGCGCCAGCAGCCAAGATCCCCCGACTAGCGCCGGAGATTACATGGGTGCCAATGAGCAGTTCTTC.

The genes are TRBV7-9 and TRBJ1-2; D is unclear. The V end was cut by 0 bases, the J end by 3 bases, with 8 bases between. Germline V gives CDR1 SEHNR, CDR2 FQNEAQ (reference sequence). The CDR3 is 14 amino acids. The CDR3 coding sequence is TGTGCCAGCAGCTTAGCGGTCAAGGACTATGGCTACACCTTC. Its translation is CASSLAVKDYGYTF.

The CDR3 region has the DNA TGTGCCAGCAGCGCCGAAAGCGGGAGCAATACAGATACGCAGTATTTT. Translated: CASSAESGSNTDTQYF. The chain has TRBV9 and TRBJ2-3, with 8 bases identical to TRBD2. Germline V gene lookup returns CDR1 SGDLS and CDR2 YYNGEE. The CDR3 has 16 residues. J lost 3 bases, V lost 3 bases, and 9 bases had no gene match.

Comment on this clone: Distinct nucleotide sequences in the sample also encode this CDR3. The chain joins TRBV5-5 to TRBJ2-7, with TRBD1 identical over 8 bases. J lost 2 bases, V lost 0 bases, and 1 base had no gene match. The germline gives CDR1 SGHKS, CDR2 YYEKEE (reference sequence). The CDR3 loop spans 14 amino acids. CDR3 coding DNA: TGTGCCAGCAGCTTGGGGACAGGGACCTACGAGCAGTACTTC. Its translation is CASSLGTGTYEQYF. The complete variable domain, with remaining parts taken from reference TRBV5-5 and TRBJ2-7, reads DAGVTQSPTHLIKTRGQQVTLRCSPISGHKSVSWYQQVLGQGPQFIFQYYEKEERGRGNFPDRFSARQFPNYSSELNVNALLLGDSALYLCASSLGTGTYEQYFGPGTRLTVT.